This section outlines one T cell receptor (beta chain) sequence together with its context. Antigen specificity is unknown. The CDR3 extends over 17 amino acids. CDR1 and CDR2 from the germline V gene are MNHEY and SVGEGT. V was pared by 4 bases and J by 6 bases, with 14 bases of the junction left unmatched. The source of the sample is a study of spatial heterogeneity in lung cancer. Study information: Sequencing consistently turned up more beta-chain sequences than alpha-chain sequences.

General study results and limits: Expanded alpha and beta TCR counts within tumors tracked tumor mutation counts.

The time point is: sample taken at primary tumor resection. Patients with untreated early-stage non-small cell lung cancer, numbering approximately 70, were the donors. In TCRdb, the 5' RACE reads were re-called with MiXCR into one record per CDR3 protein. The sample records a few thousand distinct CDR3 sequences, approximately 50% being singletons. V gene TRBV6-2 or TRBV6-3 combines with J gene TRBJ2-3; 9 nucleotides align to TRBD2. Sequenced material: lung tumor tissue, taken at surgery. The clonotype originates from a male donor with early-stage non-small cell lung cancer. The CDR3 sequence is CASSLLAGAAAYDTQYF. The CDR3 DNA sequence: TGTGCCAGCAGTTTGTTAGCGGGGGCGGCCGCCTATGATACGCAGTATTTT.